The 14 T cell receptor beta chains presented below share a single source sample, sequenced in a study of cytomegalovirus exposure and HLA in healthy donors. A multiplex PCR was run with 60 Vbeta primers and 13 Jbeta primers. TCRdb's table, derived via immunoSEQ multiplex PCR, lists solely in-frame clones and lacks some. In the table there are 150,000 to 200,000 clones, nearly 80% of which are singletons. Sequenced: PBMCs. These receptor sequences come from a woman in her 40s in good health and CMV-seronegative.

This clone was picked up a small number of times. V usage is TRBV5-1 and J usage is TRBJ1-5, with D perhaps matching TRBD1 (5 bases). V was shortened by 1 base and J by 2 bases, with 10 bases between the two germline ends. In germline, CDR1 is SGHRS, CDR2 YFSETQ. The CDR3 contains 15 residues. The CDR3 DNA reads as TGCGCCAGCAGCTTGACAGGAAAGGGCAATCAGCCCCAGCATTTT. It encodes CASSLTGKGNQPQHF. The complete variable domain, with remaining parts taken from reference TRBV5-1 and TRBJ1-5, reads KAGVTQTPRYLIKTRGQQVTLSCSPISGHRSVSWYQQTPGQGLQFLFEYFSETQRNKGNFPGRFSGRQFSNSRSEMNVSTLELGDSALYLCASSLTGKGNQPQHFGDGTRLSIL.

The chain is built from TRBV11-3 and TRBJ1-3, with D tentatively TRBD1 (6 bases). Germline lookup yields CDR1 SGHNT and CDR2 YENEEA. With 5 bases removed from V and 4 bases from J, the gap between germline ends came to 12 bases. There are 14 residues in the CDR3. Written as DNA, the CDR3 is TGTGCCAGCAGCACAGGGTCTTCCGGAAACACCATATATTTT. As protein: CASSTGSSGNTIYF.

The chain uses TRBV6-5 and TRBJ2-7; the D is unclear. Trimming pared 6 bases from V and 4 bases from J, leaving 7 bases between. The CDR3 has 11 residues. Germline V gene sequence: CDR1 MNHEY, CDR2 SVGAGI. The CDR3 bases are TGTGCCAGCAGGAGCCTATACGAGCAGTACTTC. Amino acid sequence: CASRSLYEQYF.

This chain connects TRBV13 to TRBJ1-6; D remains unclear. CDR3 size: 14 residues. Germline V gives CDR1 PRHDT, CDR2 FYEKMQ (reference sequence). Trimming removed 2 bases at V and 8 bases at J, with 10 bases between. CDR3: CASSLHGTYSPLHF. The CDR3 DNA reads TGTGCCAGCAGCTTACATGGTACTTATTCACCCCTCCACTTT.

Note on this clone: This specimen includes other DNA sequences encoding the same CDR3. This chain links TRBV6-1 with TRBJ1-5, with D possibly being TRBD1 (6 bases). Trimming removed 3 bases from V and 4 bases from J, with 16 bases in between. The CDR3 loop spans 16 amino acids. Looked up from germline, CDR1 is MNHNS and CDR2 is SASEGT. The CDR3 is CASSEASRGRNQPQHF. In DNA, the CDR3 is TGTGCCAGCAGTGAGGCAAGCAGGGGAAGAAATCAGCCCCAGCATTTT.

This clone has a handful of counts. This chain joins TRBV7-6 and TRBJ1-3, with D unresolved. There are 17 residues in the CDR3. V dropped 1 base and J dropped 0 bases, with 13 bases sitting between them. Per germline, CDR1 SGHVS and CDR2 FNYEAQ. The CDR3, as DNA: TGTGCCAGCAGCTTAGTTCGGCGGACTCTCTCTGGAAACACCATATATTTT. It encodes CASSLVRRTLSGNTIYF.

The V gene is TRBV28, the J gene TRBJ2-3; 11 positions match TRBD2. Unmatched junction bases numbered 6, after V lost 9 bases and J lost 7 bases. The CDR3 covers 13 residues. Germline V lookup: CDR1 MDHEN, CDR2 SYDVKM. CDR3 residues: CASVSGGGNTQYF. In DNA, the CDR3 is TGTGCCAGTGTTAGCGGGGGGGGTAATACGCAGTATTTT.

This rearrangement joins TRBV29-1 to TRBJ1-2; D is unclear. Germline values: CDR1 SQVTM, CDR2 ANQGSEA. Trimming left V 6 bases short and J 5 bases short, with 4 bases between. This CDR3 comprises 9 residues. Here the CDR3 DNA reads TGCAGCGTCGTATATGGCTACACCTTC. This sequence encodes CSVVYGYTF.

The chain recombines TRBV5-6 with TRBJ2-3, with 9 nucleotides matching TRBD2. The CDR3 consists of 16 residues. The germline V gene has CDR1 SGHDT and CDR2 YYEEEE. J lost 3 bases, V lost 0 bases, and 5 bases had no gene match. CDR3 nucleotide sequence: TGTGCCAGCAGCTTGGGGGCGGGGGGGGTAACAGATACGCAGTATTTT. Its protein is CASSLGAGGVTDTQYF.

The chain is built from TRBV11-2 and TRBJ1-1; weak D call: TRBD1 (5 bases). Germline-derived CDR1 and CDR2 are SGHAT and FQNNGV. The CDR3 sequence is 16 residues long. The V end was cut by 2 bases, the J end by 2 bases, with 15 bases between. The CDR3 DNA follows: TGTGCCAGCAGCTTAAAGTGGGGGGAAAAAAACACTGAAGCTTTCTTT. Translated, it gives CASSLKWGEKNTEAFF.

The rearrangement joins TRBV4-1 to TRBJ1-1; 9 positions agree with TRBD1. J was trimmed by 7 bases and V by 6 bases; bases with no gene match: 9. This CDR3 contains 14 residues. CDR1 MGHRA and CDR2 YSYEKL come from the germline V gene. The CDR3 region is CASREGMTGGEAFF. In DNA form, the CDR3 reads TGCGCCAGCAGGGAGGGTATGACAGGGGGTGAAGCTTTCTTT.

J is TRBJ1-5 and V is TRBV6-5; 10 positions agree with TRBD1. V lost 6 bases to trimming and J lost 3 bases; unmatched junction nucleotides: 5. From germline, CDR1 is MNHEY and CDR2 SVGAGI. This CDR3 contains 15 residues. Written as DNA, the CDR3 is TGTGCCAGCAGGTCTAGACAGGGGGCCAATCAGCCCCAGCATTTT. This codes for CASRSRQGANQPQHF.

V is TRBV6-5 and J is TRBJ2-1, with D possibly TRBD1 on 5 matching bases. The germline V gene encodes CDR1 MNHEY and CDR2 SVGAGI. CDR3 length: 14 residues. The ends were cut back, 2 bases at V and 10 bases at J, with 15 bases in the middle. CDR3 sequence (DNA): TGTGCCAGCAGTTACGGGGCTACTCGGCGGGAGCAGTTCTTC. It encodes CASSYGATRREQFF.

This clone turned up a few times. The sample contains more than one DNA sequence encoding this CDR3. The CDR3 nucleotides read TGTGCCAGCAGTTACTCGACAGGGAACTATGGCTACACCTTC. It translates to CASSYSTGNYGYTF. The V call is TRBV6-5, the J call TRBJ1-2, with TRBD1 matching 7 bases. From germline, CDR1 is MNHEY and CDR2 SVGAGI. The junction had 0 bases not matched to a gene; V was cut back by 0 bases and J by 2 bases. This CDR3 contains 14 residues.